The 3 T cell receptor beta chains listed next were all sequenced from one sample in a study of neurological immune-mediated disorders. TCRdb ran MiXCR on the 5' RACE reads and lists one entry per CDR3 protein. The table shows 50,000 or so distinct CDR3 sequences, with about 3.7% occurring only once. The material sequenced was PBMCs. The source of these receptors is a middle-aged man with multiple sclerosis.

Ten or more counts support this clonotype. One end of the junction varies from germline; a read error may be responsible. The rearrangement uses TRBV20-1 and TRBJ1-5, with D unclear. This CDR3 has 11 residues. CDR1 is DFQATT, CDR2 SNEGSKA, per germline (reference sequence). The CDR3 region is CSAPAPWAQNF. The CDR3 bases are TGCAGTGCTCCTGCCCCCTGGGCCCAGAATTTT.

This clonotype has a count of ten or more. DNA of the CDR3: TGTGCCAGCTCAAACCCCCAAACGGGGGTCGCTGAAGCTTTCTTT. Its protein product is CASSNPQTGVAEAFF. The V and J genes are TRBV12-3 or TRBV12-4 and TRBJ1-1; tentatively, D is TRBD1 (5 bases). V lost 8 bases and J 6 bases, leaving 22 bases between the germline ends. The CDR3 spans 15 residues.

The table lists this clonotype with many counts. The chain recombines TRBV12-3 or TRBV12-4 with TRBJ2-1, with D perhaps TRBD1 or TRBD2 (6 bases each). The CDR3 is made up of 16 amino acids. V was trimmed by 1 base and J by 0 bases, leaving 10 bases between them. The CDR3 coding sequence is TGTGCCAGCAGTTTAGGTCGGGGGCCCTCCTACAATGAGCAGTTCTTC. Its translation is CASSLGRGPSYNEQFF.